Sequencing of this T cell receptor (delta chain) was carried out in a study of gamma-delta T cells after stem cell transplantation. The V gene end was trimmed by 4 bases and the J gene end by 0 bases; junction bases not matched to a gene: 6. The CDR3 has 15 amino acids. Germline loops: CDR1 GEAIGNYY, CDR2 EKD. By sample fraction, this clone is large. Other nucleotide sequences in the sample specify the same CDR3. TCRdb re-identified clones in the RT-PCR reads via CATT. The table has over 950 delta-chain clones, 2.5% to 3.5% seen once. The TCR sequence derives from a human donor. It is not recorded whose cells these are; they may come from a transplant donor. The chain joins TRDV2 to TRDJ1; 8 nucleotides align to TRDD3. What was sequenced was gamma-delta T cells. The CDR3 DNA reads TGTGCCTGTGATGTACTGGGGGTTGACACCGATAAACTCATCTTT. Translated, it gives CACDVLGVDTDKLIF.